This T cell receptor (beta chain) originates from a study of tumor-infiltrating lymphocytes in primary liver carcinoma. Study at large: Maximum tumor diameters ranged from 4.2 to 10 cm, stage T1-T3 N0M0.

The CDR3 totals 13 residues. V was trimmed by 5 bases and J by 2 bases, leaving 8 bases between them. In germline, CDR1 is MDHEN, CDR2 SYDVKM. Unsorted whole blood supplied the RNA, and germline DNA was extracted too. Study conclusions and caveats: Researchers did not compare CD4+ and CD8+ repertoires, as samples were bulk unsorted.

A note on this clonotype: The antigen remains unidentified.

Starting material of 500 to 600 ng total RNA yielded TCR beta cDNA via a constant-region primer. Employing slightly modified ARM-PCR, three nested multiplex PCR rounds were run, and these gave rise to the TCR beta libraries. PCR rounds one and two used TRBV1-TRBV30 forward primers with a C-beta reverse primer for 10 cycles each. MiXCR was run by TCRdb on the multiplex PCR reads, yielding one entry per CDR3 protein. The table lists hundreds of thousands of distinct CDR3 sequences, around three fifths of them singletons, with about 17% in the top ten. This TCR derives from a woman aged 25-40 years with primary liver carcinoma and hepatitis B virus infection. Input material: peripheral blood. The J gene is TRBJ2-3, the V gene TRBV28, with D hard to call. This CDR3 is CASSPPPTDTQYF. The CDR3 region has the DNA TGTGCCAGCAGTCCCCCCCCCACAGATACGCAGTATTTT.